The clone carrying this TCR beta chain has more than one count but fewer than ten. The data are from a study of blood T cell repertoires in COVID-19. V gave up 3 bases and J gave up 0 bases, with 12 bases separating them. Germline V CDR1 and CDR2: WSHSY, SAAADI. The CDR3 runs 16 residues. Original analysis: Amplification of reference gene primers provided the estimated nucleated cell counts. Sequencing used immunoSEQ multiplex PCR; TCRdb keeps in-frame clones, though not all of them. V, J and clone size reflect that table, while D and trimming were determined from the DNA. Of 150,000 or so clones in the sample, more than 85% were seen once.

The clonotype comes from a man aged 18 to 29 with acute or convalescent COVID-19. Sequenced sample: peripheral blood. The chain employs TRBV10-2 and TRBJ1-5; a possible D gene is TRBD1 (6 bases). CDR3 in amino acids: CASSERGADSNQPQHF. The CDR3 coding sequence is TGCGCCAGCAGTGAACGGGGGGCGGATAGCAATCAGCCCCAGCATTTT.